One and the same sample provided the 26 T cell receptor beta chains below, sequenced in a study of T cell responses to AZD1222 COVID-19 vaccine. The table came from immunoSEQ multiplex PCR; TCRdb's copy has only in-frame clones and leaves some out. Of about 140,000 clones listed, approximately 89% are singletons. Sequencing used peripheral blood, obtained 28 days after the second AZD1222 dose. The receptors originated from an adult who received the AZD1222 COVID-19 vaccine.

This chain joins TRBV29-1 and TRBJ2-1, with D tentatively TRBD2 (5 bases). In germline, CDR1 is SQVTM, CDR2 ANQGSEA. Trimming removed 1 base from V and 2 bases from J, with 9 bases in between. This CDR3 spans 14 amino acids. The CDR3 nucleotides are TGCAGCGTTGAAGGCCTAGCTGCCTACAATGAGCAGTTCTTC. This encodes CSVEGLAAYNEQFF.

The chain links TRBV29-1 to TRBJ2-7; TRBD1 agrees at 7 bases. The CDR3 is 12 amino acids. Trimming took 6 bases from V and 5 from J; bases not matched to a gene: 7. CDR1 is SQVTM and CDR2 is ANQGSEA in the germline V gene. This CDR3 is CSVETGTDEQYF. The CDR3 region has the DNA TGCAGCGTCGAGACAGGGACGGACGAGCAGTACTTC.

The rearrangement uses TRBV21-1 and TRBJ2-7; no check of the table's D call, TRBD2, against the DNA was made. TRBV21-1 is shown as a pseudogene. The CDR3 extends over 15 amino acids. CDR3 amino acids: CASSRLAGGRNEQYF. CDR3 sequence (DNA): TGTGCCAGCAGCAGACTAGCGGGAGGCCGCAACGAGCAGTACTTC.

The rearrangement links TRBV6-5 to TRBJ1-1, with no clear D. Germline V gene sequence: CDR1 MNHEY, CDR2 SVGAGI. The ends were cut back, 2 bases at V and 4 bases at J, with 11 bases in the middle. The CDR3 is 14 amino acids. CDR3 bases: TGTGCCAGCAGTTACCAGGAGAGGAGCACTGAAGCTTTCTTT. It encodes CASSYQERSTEAFF.

This rearrangement joins TRBV6-5 to TRBJ1-5; D is unclear. This CDR3 is 13 amino acids long. Germline-derived CDR1 and CDR2 are MNHEY and SVGAGI. Trimming removed 0 bases from V and 9 bases from J, with 9 bases in between. The CDR3 protein is CASSYSDNTPQHF. The DNA for the CDR3 is TGTGCCAGCAGTTACTCCGACAATACGCCCCAGCATTTT.

V usage is TRBV28 and J usage is TRBJ1-1; 7 bases align to TRBD1. CDR3 size: 14 residues. CDR1 is MDHEN and CDR2 is SYDVKM in the germline V gene. Trimming cost V 6 bases and J 6 bases; bases outside gene matches: 10. CDR3 protein: CASRRAGGSAEAFF. CDR3 DNA: TGTGCCAGCAGAAGAGCAGGGGGGTCCGCTGAAGCTTTCTTT. Combining the CDR3 with reference TRBV28 and TRBJ1-1 gives the whole variable domain DVKVTQSSRYLVKRTGEKVFLECVQDMDHENMFWYRQDPGLGLRLIYFSYDVKMKEKGDIPEGYSVSREKKERFSLILESASTNQTSMYLCASRRAGGSAEAFFGQGTRLTVV.

The CDR3 reads CASSPRRTSLNTIYF. Here the CDR3 DNA reads TGTGCCAGCAGCCCCCGAAGGACTAGTCTAAACACCATATATTTT. The chain employs TRBV7-8 and TRBJ1-3; no clear D gene. The CDR3 has 15 residues. V was pared by 5 bases and J by 6 bases, with 17 bases between. Germline V gene lookup returns CDR1 SGHVS and CDR2 FQNEAQ. Filled out from reference TRBV7-8 and TRBJ1-3, the complete variable domain reads GAGVSQSPRYKVAKRGQDVALRCDPISGHVSLFWYQQALGQGPEFLTYFQNEAQLDKSGLPSDRFFAERPEGSVSTLKIQRTQQEDSAVYLCASSPRRTSLNTIYFGEGSWLTVV.

CDR3 protein: CASSVGAAYEQYF. The CDR3 nucleotides read TGTGCCAGCAGCGTGGGGGCAGCCTACGAGCAGTACTTC. This chain uses TRBV9 with TRBJ2-7; D is possibly TRBD1 (6 bases). The CDR3 loop spans 13 amino acids. The germline V gene has CDR1 SGDLS and CDR2 YYNGEE. Trimming removed 2 bases from V and 2 bases from J, with 8 bases in between.

The J gene is TRBJ1-5, the V gene TRBV9; no reliable D call. Germline values: CDR1 SGDLS, CDR2 YYNGEE. Deletions cut 4 bases from V and 0 bases from J, with 11 bases between. The CDR3 covers 15 residues. The CDR3 DNA reads TGTGCCAGCAGCAAAGGACGGTATAGCAATCAGCCCCAGCATTTT. Protein: CASSKGRYSNQPQHF. Combining the CDR3 with reference TRBV9 and TRBJ1-5 gives the whole variable domain DSGVTQTPKHLITATGQRVTLRCSPRSGDLSVYWYQQSLDQGLQFLIQYYNGEERAKGNILERFSAQQFPDLHSELNLSSLELGDSALYFCASSKGRYSNQPQHFGDGTRLSIL.

This clone was counted a single time. V and J are TRBV5-4 and TRBJ2-1; D remains unclear. The CDR3 has 14 residues. Germline-derived CDR1 and CDR2 are SGHNT and YYREEE (reference sequence). Trimming took 0 bases from V and 7 from J, leaving 11 bases between them. The DNA of the CDR3 is TGTGCCAGCAGCTTGGTCTCCCACGGAAATGAGCAGTTCTTC. This gives the protein CASSLVSHGNEQFF.

This clone was observed a single time. The chain is built from TRBV18 and TRBJ2-7; 12 nucleotides agree with TRBD2. V lost 0 bases, J lost 8 bases, and 5 bases stayed unmatched. This CDR3 has 15 residues. The germline V gene has CDR1 KGHSH and CDR2 LQKENI. CDR3 sequence: CASSPPGLAGLKQYF. The CDR3 DNA is TGTGCCAGCTCACCACCGGGACTAGCGGGCTTGAAGCAGTACTTC.

The chain joins TRBV12-3 or TRBV12-4 to TRBJ1-2, with D tentatively TRBD1 (6 bases). The CDR3 sequence is 13 residues long. Trimming took off 5 bases at V and 5 bases at J, with 12 bases between the two ends. As DNA, the CDR3 is TGTGCCAGCAGTCGACAGGAACAGTATGGCTACACCTTC. Translated, it gives CASSRQEQYGYTF.

The rearrangement links TRBV19 to TRBJ2-7, with D possibly called TRBD1 or TRBD2 (5 bases each). The CDR3 runs to 13 residues. The V and J ends lost 5 bases and 4 bases respectively, with 12 bases between them. The germline V gene has CDR1 LNHDA and CDR2 SQIVND (reference sequence). CDR3 in DNA: TGTGCCAGTAGTTCGGGGCTGTTTTACGAGCAGTACTTC. It codes for CASSSGLFYEQYF.

The V call is TRBV4-2, the J call TRBJ2-7; D assignment may be TRBD1 or TRBD2 (6 bases each). CDR3 size: 16 residues. Trimming stripped 2 bases from V and 2 bases from J, with 16 bases between. Per germline, CDR1 LGHNA and CDR2 YNFKEQ. Here the CDR3 DNA reads TGTGCCAGCAGCCAAAGTCTAGCGAGGGGGGCCTACGAGCAGTACTTC. Its translation is CASSQSLARGAYEQYF.

The genes are TRBV11-3 and TRBJ2-7; no clear D. V dropped 5 bases and J dropped 4 bases, with 6 bases sitting between them. The CDR3 extends over 11 amino acids. Germline V CDR1 and CDR2: SGHNT, YENEEA. The CDR3 loop reads CASSLEYEQYF. CDR3 sequence (DNA): TGTGCCAGCAGCCTGGAGTACGAGCAGTACTTC.

The rearrangement uses TRBV7-9 and TRBJ1-4; a weak D match, TRBD1 (6 bases). The V end lost 1 base, the J end lost 3 bases, and 12 bases lay between the germline ends. CDR3 length: 16 residues. Germline V gives CDR1 SEHNR, CDR2 FQNEAQ (reference sequence). CDR3 protein: CASSLDLGGPNEKLFF. The CDR3 nucleotides read TGTGCCAGCAGCTTAGATCTGGGGGGGCCTAATGAAAAACTGTTTTTT.

The chain couples TRBV5-6 to TRBJ2-7; TRBD1 is a possible D gene (6 bases). Trimming shortened V by 2 bases and J by 2 bases, and 8 bases separated the two germline ends. The CDR3 extends over 13 amino acids. Per the germline V gene, CDR1 is SGHDT and CDR2 is YYEEEE. Here the CDR3 reads CASSFRDTYEQYF. The CDR3 nucleotides read TGTGCCAGCAGCTTCCGGGACACCTACGAGCAGTACTTC.

This chain links TRBV7-2 with TRBJ2-3; 7 bases map to TRBD2. This CDR3 has 16 residues. J was trimmed by 3 bases and V by 0 bases; bases with no gene match: 6. The V gene's germline CDR1 is SGHTA and CDR2 FQGNSA. The CDR3 DNA sequence: TGTGCCAGCAGCTTAGCGGGGGGGTTTAGGACAGATACGCAGTATTTT. Translated, it gives CASSLAGGFRTDTQYF.

This clone has a handful of counts. The CDR3 nucleotides read TGCGCCAGCAGCTCGACAGGGGGAGACACTGAAGCTTTCTTT. This translates into CASSSTGGDTEAFF. V gene TRBV5-1 combines with J gene TRBJ1-1; 9 bases are a match to TRBD1. Germline V gives CDR1 SGHRS, CDR2 YFSETQ. V was pared by 3 bases and J by 3 bases, with 3 bases of the junction left unmatched. CDR3 length equals 14 residues.

The chain has TRBV15 and TRBJ2-3; the D is unclear. Trimming took 0 bases from V and 2 from J, leaving 6 bases between them. Germline V gene lookup returns CDR1 LNHNV and CDR2 YYDKDF (reference sequence). This CDR3 has 14 amino acids. CDR3 sequence (DNA): TGTGCCACCAGCAGAGATCCAGACACAGATACGCAGTATTTT. This sequence encodes CATSRDPDTDTQYF.

This chain uses TRBV7-2 with TRBJ1-1; D perhaps matches TRBD1 (6 bases). Germline V gene lookup returns CDR1 SGHTA and CDR2 FQGNSA. V shed 7 bases and J shed 3 bases, with 15 bases lying between them. The CDR3 consists of 14 residues. In DNA, the CDR3 is TGTGCCAGCACCCTACAGGGTGCGGACACTGAAGCTTTCTTT. This codes for CASTLQGADTEAFF. Drawing the rest from reference TRBV7-2 and TRBJ1-1, the complete variable domain is GAGVSQSPSNKVTEKGKDVELRCDPISGHTALYWYRQSLGQGLEFLIYFQGNSAPDKSGLPSDRFSAERTGGSVSTLTIQRTQQEDSAVYLCASTLQGADTEAFFGQGTRLTVV.

The gene calls are TRBV5-4 and TRBJ2-3, with 9 bases aligning to TRBD2. With 4 bases clipped from V and 3 bases from J, the junction kept 12 bases outside the gene matches. This CDR3 has 17 amino acids. Per germline, CDR1 SGHNT and CDR2 YYREEE (reference sequence). CDR3 bases: TGTGCCAGCAGCCCCGCATTGGGACTAGCTGTTACAGATACGCAGTATTTT. Residues: CASSPALGLAVTDTQYF.

The chain has TRBV27 and TRBJ2-1; 8 bases are shared with TRBD2. J was trimmed by 3 bases and V by 6 bases; bases with no gene match: 7. CDR1 MNHEY and CDR2 SMNVEV come from the germline V gene (reference sequence). This CDR3 contains 15 residues. CDR3 residues: CASRSTGTSYNEQFF. The CDR3 DNA follows: TGTGCCAGCAGGTCTACCGGGACTAGCTACAATGAGCAGTTCTTC.

The gene calls are TRBV5-1 and TRBJ1-5, with D perhaps matching TRBD1 (6 bases). CDR3 length: 13 residues. Germline CDR1 reads SGHRS; CDR2 reads YFSETQ. Trimming stripped 8 bases from V and 2 bases from J, with 11 bases between. CDR3 in amino acids: CARVEGGNQPQHF. In DNA form, the CDR3 reads TGCGCCAGAGTCGAGGGGGGCAATCAGCCCCAGCATTTT. Full variable domain (missing parts from reference TRBV5-1 and TRBJ1-5): KAGVTQTPRYLIKTRGQQVTLSCSPISGHRSVSWYQQTPGQGLQFLFEYFSETQRNKGNFPGRFSGRQFSNSRSEMNVSTLELGDSALYLCARVEGGNQPQHFGDGTRLSIL.

For this clone: A junction end diverges from the germline sequence, so it may reflect a read error. V usage is TRBV5-8 and J usage is TRBJ2-2; 8 bases are a match to TRBD2. Per germline, CDR1 SGHTS and CDR2 YDEGEE. This CDR3 comprises 18 residues. Written as DNA, the CDR3 is TGTGCCGGCAGCTTGATGGGCGGGGGAGCGGGAGCCACCGGGGAGCTGTTTTTT. It codes for CAGSLMGGGAGATGELFF.

This chain links TRBV7-2 with TRBJ2-3; D is possibly TRBD2 (5 bases). The V and J ends lost 0 bases and 2 bases respectively, with 9 bases between them. The CDR3 is 15 residues long. The V gene's germline CDR1 is SGHTA and CDR2 FQGNSA. The DNA of the CDR3 is TGTGCCAGCAGCTTAGCGGTGAGGGCCACAGATACGCAGTATTTT. Encoded protein: CASSLAVRATDTQYF.